The source of this T cell receptor beta chain is a study of cytomegalovirus exposure and HLA in healthy donors. 13 Jbeta primers and 60 Vbeta primers were used for the PCR. As handled by the study authors: Unique TCR beta chains totaled some 80 million in a later count, with approximately 10 million of them shared. Using immunoSEQ multiplex PCR, the repertoire was profiled, and TCRdb retains in-frame clones only, with some absent. That table gives V, J and clone size, and the DNA gave D and trimming. The sample holds 180,000 or so clones, 75% to 80% seen once. Germline CDR1 and CDR2: SGHRS and YFSETQ. The CDR3 length is 14 residues. The V and J ends lost 3 bases and 4 bases, in that order; junction bases with no gene match: 6. Remarks on this clone: Additional DNA sequences in this sample encode the identical CDR3.

The V call is TRBV5-1, the J call TRBJ2-7; 8 positions match TRBD1. Material for sequencing was PBMCs. This TCR derives from a female donor in good health and CMV-seronegative. In DNA, the CDR3 is TGCGCCAGCAGCTCAGGGACAGGTGGTTACGAGCAGTACTTC. It codes for CASSSGTGGYEQYF.